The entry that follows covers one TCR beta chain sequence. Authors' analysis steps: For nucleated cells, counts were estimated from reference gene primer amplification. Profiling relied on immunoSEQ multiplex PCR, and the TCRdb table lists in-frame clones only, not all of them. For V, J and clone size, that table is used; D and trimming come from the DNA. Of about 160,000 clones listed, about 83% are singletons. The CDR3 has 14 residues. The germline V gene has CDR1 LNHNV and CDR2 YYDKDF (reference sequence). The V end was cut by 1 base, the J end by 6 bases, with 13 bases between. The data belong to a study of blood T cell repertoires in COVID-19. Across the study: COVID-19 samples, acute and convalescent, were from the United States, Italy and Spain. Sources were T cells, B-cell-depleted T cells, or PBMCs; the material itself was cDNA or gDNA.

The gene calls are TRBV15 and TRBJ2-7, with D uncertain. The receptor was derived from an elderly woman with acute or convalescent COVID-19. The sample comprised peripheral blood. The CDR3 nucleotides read TGTGCCACCAGCAGAGCTGGGCAGAATTTCGAGCAGTACTTC. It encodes CATSRAGQNFEQYF.